One and the same sample provided the 15 T cell receptor beta chains below, sequenced in a study of early T cells in non-severe SARS-CoV-2 infection. TCRdb reanalysed the 5' RACE reads using MiXCR and keeps one entry per CDR3 protein. The repertoire includes about 48,000 distinct CDR3 sequences, 7% to 8% of them detected once, and 5.8% sits in the top ten. Sequencing used whole blood. All receptors derive from an adult who was a healthcare worker with PCR-confirmed SARS-CoV-2 infection or an uninfected control (not recorded which).

On this clonotype: This may be a read error: a much more frequent sequence differs by one nucleotide. The rearrangement joins TRBV20-1 to TRBJ1-6, with 12 bases aligning to TRBD1. There are 17 residues in the CDR3. The germline V gene has CDR1 DFQATT and CDR2 SNEGSKA (reference sequence). The CDR3 DNA sequence: TGCAGTGCTAGAGAAACCGGGACAGGGGGCTATAATTCACCCCCCCACTTT. Its translation is CSARETGTGGYNSPPHF.

This clonotype was picked up a small number of times. The CDR3 DNA reads TGTGCTAGTGGTTTGACACAGGGGGCGAACACTGAAGCTTTCTTT. It yields the protein CASGLTQGANTEAFF. This rearrangement joins TRBV12-5 to TRBJ1-1; 9 bases match TRBD1. The germline CDR1 and CDR2 sequences are LGHNT and FRNRAP. The CDR3 runs to 15 residues. The V segment lost 2 bases and the J segment 1 base; nucleotides outside the gene matches: 2.

This clonotype occurred many times. V and J are TRBV4-3 and TRBJ1-2; D not resolved. CDR1 and CDR2 (germline): LGHNA, YSLEER. The CDR3 extends over 21 amino acids. Trimming removed 2 bases at V and 5 bases at J, with 33 bases between. The CDR3 here is CASSQWYERIPDQPNTYGYTF. The CDR3 DNA reads TGCGCCAGCAGCCAATGGTACGAGAGGATTCCGGATCAACCCAATACTTATGGCTACACCTTC.

There are many counts of this clonotype. The chain combines TRBV28 with TRBJ1-1; the D is unclear. The CDR3 loop spans 13 amino acids. The germline gives CDR1 MDHEN, CDR2 SYDVKM. V was shortened by 5 bases and J by 4 bases, with 11 bases between the two germline ends. Written as DNA, the CDR3 is TGTGCCAGCAGTCCGACACTAGCCACTGAAGCTTTCTTT. This translates into CASSPTLATEAFF.

This clonotype occurred many times. This chain joins TRBV7-6 and TRBJ1-6, with a tentative D call TRBD1 (5 bases). Germline assignment: CDR1 SGHVS and CDR2 FNYEAQ. The length of the CDR3 is 15 residues. The V end was cut by 1 base, the J end by 6 bases, with 10 bases between. The CDR3 DNA reads TGTGCCAGCAGCTTAGGGATCGGGGGTAATTCACCCCTCCACTTT. Amino acids: CASSLGIGGNSPLHF.

The V call is TRBV6-6, the J call TRBJ1-5; maybe TRBD1 (6 bases). The CDR3 runs 15 residues. The germline V gene has CDR1 MNHNY and CDR2 SVGAGI (reference sequence). Deletions cut 5 bases from V and 0 bases from J, with 11 bases between. CDR3 sequence: CASSHGQYSNQPQHF. The CDR3 nucleotides read TGTGCCAGCAGTCACGGACAGTATAGCAATCAGCCCCAGCATTTT.

V gene TRBV7-2 combines with J gene TRBJ1-3; no clear D gene. Germline values: CDR1 SGHTA, CDR2 FQGNSA. The CDR3 is 15 amino acids. Trimming cost V 0 bases and J 1 base, with 7 bases left between them. In nucleotides, the CDR3 is TGTGCCAGCAGCTTAGCGTCGGGGTCTGGAAACACCATATATTTT. It encodes CASSLASGSGNTIYF. Combining the CDR3 with reference TRBV7-2 and TRBJ1-3 gives the whole variable domain GAGVSQSPSNKVTEKGKDVELRCDPISGHTALYWYRQSLGQGLEFLIYFQGNSAPDKSGLPSDRFSAERTGGSVSTLTIQRTQQEDSAVYLCASSLASGSGNTIYFGEGSWLTVV.

This clonotype was recorded many times. V gene TRBV27 combines with J gene TRBJ1-3; 7 nucleotides match TRBD1. Germline V CDR1 and CDR2: MNHEY, SMNVEV (reference sequence). The trim removed 4 bases at V and 2 bases at J, leaving 5 bases unmatched. The CDR3 has 15 amino acids. The CDR3 DNA follows: TGTGCCAGCAGTTCCAGGGGGGATCCTGGAAACACCATATATTTT. Protein sequence: CASSSRGDPGNTIYF.

This clonotype was recorded at least ten times. The V gene is TRBV6-2 or TRBV6-3, the J gene TRBJ2-2; D remains unclear. Trimming took off 6 bases at V and 7 bases at J, with 12 bases between the two ends. The CDR3 length is 13 residues. Germline-derived CDR1 and CDR2 are MNHEY and SVGEGT. The CDR3 sequence: CASRWLVNGELFF. CDR3 DNA sequence: TGTGCCAGCAGGTGGTTGGTTAACGGGGAGCTGTTTTTT.

The J gene is TRBJ1-2, the V gene TRBV6-2 or TRBV6-3, with D perhaps matching TRBD1 (5 bases). There are 13 residues in the CDR3. Germline V lookup: CDR1 MNHEY, CDR2 SVGEGT. Deletions cut 5 bases from V and 4 bases from J, with 11 bases between. DNA of the CDR3: TGTGCCAGCAGTGTGGGACCGATCTATGGCTACACCTTC. Protein sequence: CASSVGPIYGYTF.

This clonotype was found a few times. The rearrangement joins TRBV14 to TRBJ2-4, with D perhaps being TRBD1 or TRBD2 (6 bases each). CDR1 is SGHDN and CDR2 is FVKESK in the germline V gene. V was pared by 0 bases and J by 0 bases, with 12 bases between. The CDR3 runs 17 residues. CDR3 region: CASSQDRGVRAKNIQYF. The CDR3 DNA sequence: TGTGCCAGCAGCCAAGATAGGGGGGTGAGAGCCAAAAACATTCAGTACTTC.

This clonotype showed up many times. The V and J genes are TRBV12-3 or TRBV12-4 and TRBJ1-5; no clear D gene. This CDR3 is built from 14 residues. V was trimmed by 3 bases and J by 1 base, leaving 7 bases between them. CDR3: CASSFSGSNQPQHF. The CDR3 region has the DNA TGTGCCAGCAGTTTCTCCGGGAGCAATCAGCCCCAGCATTTT.

This clonotype was seen at least ten times. J is TRBJ2-1 and V is TRBV3-1; 12 bases agree with TRBD2. From germline, CDR1 is LGHDT and CDR2 YNNKEL (reference sequence). The V gene end was trimmed by 6 bases and the J gene end by 1 base; junction bases not matched to a gene: 4. The CDR3 is 16 amino acids. The CDR3 here is CASRFGLAGSYNEQFF. CDR3 nucleotide sequence: TGTGCCAGCAGATTCGGACTAGCGGGGTCCTACAATGAGCAGTTCTTC.

There are a few counts of this clonotype. The chain carries TRBV3-1 and TRBJ1-2; D ambiguous. There are 11 residues in the CDR3. V was clipped by 4 bases and J by 11 bases, with 11 bases between them. Germline lookup yields CDR1 LGHDT and CDR2 YNNKEL (reference sequence). CDR3 sequence (DNA): TGTGCCAGCAGCCCCGGGCCGTCGTACACCTTC. Encoded protein: CASSPGPSYTF.

This clonotype has at least ten counts. The J gene is TRBJ2-1, the V gene TRBV6-1; TRBD2 aligns across 9 bases. In germline, CDR1 is MNHNS, CDR2 SASEGT. The length of the CDR3 is 14 residues. The trim removed 7 bases at V and 0 bases at J, leaving 1 base unmatched. The CDR3, as DNA: TGTGCCAGCAAACTAGCGGGCTCCTACAATGAGCAGTTCTTC. As protein: CASKLAGSYNEQFF.